This T cell receptor (beta chain) appears in the sequencing data of a study of blood T cell repertoires in COVID-19. Study background: PBMCs, B-cell-depleted T cells, or T cells provided the cDNA or gDNA that made up the material.

CDR1 is SGHRS, CDR2 YFSETQ, per germline. V lost 3 bases and J 5 bases, leaving 12 bases between the germline ends. The CDR3 extends over 14 amino acids. As processed by the authors: It was from reference gene primer amplification that nucleated cell counts were estimated. Measured with immunoSEQ multiplex PCR; TCRdb has only the in-frame clones, and not every one. The DNA was the basis for D and trimming; V, J and clone size are from that table. The table has about 240,000 clones, 82% seen once. This receptor was taken from an older woman with active or convalescent COVID-19. The sample was peripheral blood. This rearrangement joins TRBV5-1 to TRBJ2-1; possible D gene TRBD1, 6 bases. CDR3 sequence (DNA): TGCGCCAGCAGCTCCCGGCAGGGGCACAATGAGCAGTTCTTC. It is translated as CASSSRQGHNEQFF.